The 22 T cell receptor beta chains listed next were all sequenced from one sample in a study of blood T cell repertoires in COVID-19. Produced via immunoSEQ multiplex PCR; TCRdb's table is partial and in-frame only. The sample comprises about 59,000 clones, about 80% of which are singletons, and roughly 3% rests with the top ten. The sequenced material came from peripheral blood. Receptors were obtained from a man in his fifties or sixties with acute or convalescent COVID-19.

CDR3 sequence: CASSPSGGSHEQYF. The DNA for the CDR3 is TGTGCCAGCAGCCCGAGCGGGGGGTCCCACGAGCAGTACTTC. The rearrangement uses TRBV6-2 or TRBV6-3 and TRBJ2-7; 9 bases align to TRBD2. Germline-derived CDR1 and CDR2 are MNHEY and SVGEGT. This CDR3 region has 14 residues. With V trimmed by 6 bases and J by 5 bases, 8 bases remained unmatched.

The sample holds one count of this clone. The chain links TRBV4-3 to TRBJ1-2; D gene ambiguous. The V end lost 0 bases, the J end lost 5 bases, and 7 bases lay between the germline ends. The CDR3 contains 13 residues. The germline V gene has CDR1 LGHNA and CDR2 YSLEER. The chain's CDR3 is CASSQDEGYGYTF. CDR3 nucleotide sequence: TGCGCCAGCAGCCAAGATGAGGGATATGGCTACACCTTC.

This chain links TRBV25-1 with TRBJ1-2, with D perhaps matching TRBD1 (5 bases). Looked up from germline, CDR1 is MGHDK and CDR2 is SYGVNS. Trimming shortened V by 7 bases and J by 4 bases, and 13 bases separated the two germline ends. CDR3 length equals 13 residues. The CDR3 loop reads CASTRVGGYGYTF. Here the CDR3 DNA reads TGTGCCAGCACCCGGGTGGGGGGCTATGGCTACACCTTC.

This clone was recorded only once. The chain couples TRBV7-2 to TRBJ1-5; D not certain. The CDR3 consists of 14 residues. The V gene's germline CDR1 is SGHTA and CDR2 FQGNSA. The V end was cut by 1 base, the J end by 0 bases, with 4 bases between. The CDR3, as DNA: TGTGCCAGCAGCTTAGATTATAGCAATCAGCCCCAGCATTTT. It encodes CASSLDYSNQPQHF.

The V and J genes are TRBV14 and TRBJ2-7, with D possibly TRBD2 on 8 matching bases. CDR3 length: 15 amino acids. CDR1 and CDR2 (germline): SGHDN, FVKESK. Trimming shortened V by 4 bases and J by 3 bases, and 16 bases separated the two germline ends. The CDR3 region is CASSLGRGLSYEQYF. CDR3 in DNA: TGTGCCAGCAGCCTCGGGAGGGGGCTCAGCTACGAGCAGTACTTC.

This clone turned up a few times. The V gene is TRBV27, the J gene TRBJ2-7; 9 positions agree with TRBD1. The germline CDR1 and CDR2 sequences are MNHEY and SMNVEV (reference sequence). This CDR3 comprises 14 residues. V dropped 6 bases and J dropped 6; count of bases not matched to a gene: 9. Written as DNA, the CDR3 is TGTGCCAGCAGCACGAACAGGGGGCCCTTCGAGCAGTACTTC. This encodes CASSTNRGPFEQYF.

CDR3 sequence (DNA): TGCAGCGCCCATACAGGGACGGTTGATGGCTACACCTTC. It codes for CSAHTGTVDGYTF. The J gene is TRBJ1-2, the V gene TRBV29-1; TRBD1 might be the D (6 bases). Germline CDR1 is SQVTM and CDR2 is ANQGSEA. With 7 bases removed from V and 6 bases from J, the gap between germline ends came to 18 bases. The CDR3 length is 13 residues.

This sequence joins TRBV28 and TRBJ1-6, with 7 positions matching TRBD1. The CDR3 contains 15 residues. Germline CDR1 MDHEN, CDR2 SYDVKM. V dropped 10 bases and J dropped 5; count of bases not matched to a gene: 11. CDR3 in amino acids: CATNDARGDNSPLHF. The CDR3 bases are TGTGCCACCAATGATGCCAGGGGGGATAATTCACCCCTCCACTTT.

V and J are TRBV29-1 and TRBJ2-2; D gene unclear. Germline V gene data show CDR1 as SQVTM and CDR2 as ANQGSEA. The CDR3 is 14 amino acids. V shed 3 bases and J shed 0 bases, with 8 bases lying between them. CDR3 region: CSVETPSNTGELFF. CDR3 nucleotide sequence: TGCAGCGTTGAGACACCTTCGAACACCGGGGAGCTGTTTTTT.

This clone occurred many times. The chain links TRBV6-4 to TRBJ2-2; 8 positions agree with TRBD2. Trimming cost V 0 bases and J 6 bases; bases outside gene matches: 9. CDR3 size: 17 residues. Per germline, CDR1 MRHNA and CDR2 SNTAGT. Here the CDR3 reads CASSDSIPGGPPGELFF. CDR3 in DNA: TGTGCCAGCAGTGACTCGATCCCGGGAGGGCCCCCCGGGGAGCTGTTTTTT.

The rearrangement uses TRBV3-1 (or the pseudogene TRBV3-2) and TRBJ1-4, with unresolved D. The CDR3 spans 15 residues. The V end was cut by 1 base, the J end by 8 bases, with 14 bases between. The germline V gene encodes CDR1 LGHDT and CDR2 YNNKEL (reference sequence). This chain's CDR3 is CASSQAAARREKLFF. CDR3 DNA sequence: TGTGCCAGCAGCCAAGCGGCCGCCCGGCGGGAAAAACTGTTTTTT.

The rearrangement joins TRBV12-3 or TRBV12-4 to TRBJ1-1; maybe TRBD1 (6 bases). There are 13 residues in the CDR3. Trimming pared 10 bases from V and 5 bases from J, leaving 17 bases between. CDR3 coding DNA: TGTGCCATCATGGGAGGGGGGCTAACTGAAGCTTTCTTT. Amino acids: CAIMGGGLTEAFF.

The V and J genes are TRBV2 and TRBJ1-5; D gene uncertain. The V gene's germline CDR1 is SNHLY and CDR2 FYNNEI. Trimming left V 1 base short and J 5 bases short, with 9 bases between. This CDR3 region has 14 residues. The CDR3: CASSEGASHQPQHF. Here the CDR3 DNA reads TGTGCCAGCAGTGAAGGGGCCAGCCATCAGCCCCAGCATTTT.

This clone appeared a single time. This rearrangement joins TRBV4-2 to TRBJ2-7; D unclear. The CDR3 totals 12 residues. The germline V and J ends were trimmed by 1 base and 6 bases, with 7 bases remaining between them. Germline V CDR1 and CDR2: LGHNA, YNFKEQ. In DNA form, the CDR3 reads TGTGCCAGCAGCCAAGGTAGTAGCGAGCAGTACTTC. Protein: CASSQGSSEQYF.

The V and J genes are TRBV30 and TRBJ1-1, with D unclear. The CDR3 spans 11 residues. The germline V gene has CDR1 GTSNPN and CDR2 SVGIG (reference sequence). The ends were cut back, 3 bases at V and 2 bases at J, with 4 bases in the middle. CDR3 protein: CAWSLNTEAFF. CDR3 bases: TGTGCCTGGAGCCTTAACACTGAAGCTTTCTTT.

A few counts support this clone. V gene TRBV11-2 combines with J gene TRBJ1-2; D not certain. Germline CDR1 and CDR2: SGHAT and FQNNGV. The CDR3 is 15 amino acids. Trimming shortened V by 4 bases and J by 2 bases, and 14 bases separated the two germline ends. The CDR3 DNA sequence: TGTGCCAGCAGCTCTACTTGGGCTGAGAACTATGGCTACACCTTC. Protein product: CASSSTWAENYGYTF.

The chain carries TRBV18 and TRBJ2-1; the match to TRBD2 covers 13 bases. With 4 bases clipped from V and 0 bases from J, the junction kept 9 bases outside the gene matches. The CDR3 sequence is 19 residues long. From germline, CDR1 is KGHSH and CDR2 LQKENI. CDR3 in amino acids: CASSRVGLAGEISYNEQFF. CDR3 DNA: TGTGCCAGCTCACGGGTTGGACTAGCGGGGGAGATCTCCTACAATGAGCAGTTCTTC.

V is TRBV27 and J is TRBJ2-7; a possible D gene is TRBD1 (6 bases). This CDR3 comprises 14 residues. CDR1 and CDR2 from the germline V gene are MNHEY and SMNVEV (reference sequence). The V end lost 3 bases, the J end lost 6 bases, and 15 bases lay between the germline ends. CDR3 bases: TGTGCCAGCAGTTTGGGGGCCGGTTCAGTCGAGCAGTACTTC. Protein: CASSLGAGSVEQYF.

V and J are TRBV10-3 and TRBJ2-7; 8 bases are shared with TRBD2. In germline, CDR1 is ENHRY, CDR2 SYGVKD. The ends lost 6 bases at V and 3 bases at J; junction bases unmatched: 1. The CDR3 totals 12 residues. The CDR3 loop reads CAIRGTSYEQYF. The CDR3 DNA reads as TGTGCCATCAGGGGGACTAGCTACGAGCAGTACTTC.

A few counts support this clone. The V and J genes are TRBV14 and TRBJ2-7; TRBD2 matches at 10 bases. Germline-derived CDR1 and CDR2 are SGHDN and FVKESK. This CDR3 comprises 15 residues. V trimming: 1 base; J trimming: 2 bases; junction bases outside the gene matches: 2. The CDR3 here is CASSQGLAGAYEQYF. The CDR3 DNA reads TGTGCCAGCAGCCAAGGTCTAGCGGGAGCCTACGAGCAGTACTTC.

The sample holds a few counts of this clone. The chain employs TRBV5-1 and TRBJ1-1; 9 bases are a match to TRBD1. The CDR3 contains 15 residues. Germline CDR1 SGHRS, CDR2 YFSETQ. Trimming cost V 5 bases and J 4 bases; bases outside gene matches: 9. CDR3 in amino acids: CASSYIGTGTTEAFF. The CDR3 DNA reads TGCGCCAGCAGTTATATAGGGACAGGGACCACTGAAGCTTTCTTT.

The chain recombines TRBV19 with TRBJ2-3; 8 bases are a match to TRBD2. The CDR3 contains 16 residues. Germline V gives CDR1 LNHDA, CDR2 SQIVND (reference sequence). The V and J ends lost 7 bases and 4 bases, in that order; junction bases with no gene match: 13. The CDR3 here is CASKVGRANPADTQYF. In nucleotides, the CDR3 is TGTGCCAGTAAAGTCGGGAGGGCCAATCCCGCAGATACGCAGTATTTT.